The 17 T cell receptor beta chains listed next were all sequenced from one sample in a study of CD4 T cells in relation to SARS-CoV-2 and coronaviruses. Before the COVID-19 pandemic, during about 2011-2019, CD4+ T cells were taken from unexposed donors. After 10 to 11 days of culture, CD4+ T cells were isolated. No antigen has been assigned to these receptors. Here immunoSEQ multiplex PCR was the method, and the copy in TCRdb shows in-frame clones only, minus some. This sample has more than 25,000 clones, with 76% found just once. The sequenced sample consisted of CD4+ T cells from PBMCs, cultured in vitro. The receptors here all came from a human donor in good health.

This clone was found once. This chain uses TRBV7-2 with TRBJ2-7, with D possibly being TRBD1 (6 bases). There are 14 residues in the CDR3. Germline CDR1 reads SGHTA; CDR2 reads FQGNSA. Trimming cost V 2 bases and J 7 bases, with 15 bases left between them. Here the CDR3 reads CASSLPGTPLEQYF. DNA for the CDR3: TGTGCCAGCAGCTTACCCGGGACACCCTTGGAGCAGTACTTC.

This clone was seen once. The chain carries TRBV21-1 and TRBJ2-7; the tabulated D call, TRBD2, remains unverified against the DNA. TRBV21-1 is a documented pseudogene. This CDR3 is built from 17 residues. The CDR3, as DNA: TGTGCCAGCAGCAGCGGAGCGGGAGGACGCCTCGCCTACGAGCAGTACTTC. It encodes CASSSGAGGRLAYEQYF.

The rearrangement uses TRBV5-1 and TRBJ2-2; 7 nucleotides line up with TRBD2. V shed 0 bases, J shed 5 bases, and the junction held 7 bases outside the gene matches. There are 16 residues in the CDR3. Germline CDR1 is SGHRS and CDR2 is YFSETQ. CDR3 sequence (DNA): TGCGCCAGCAGCTTGGCCCCGGGGGGACGGACCGGGGAGCTGTTTTTT. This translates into CASSLAPGGRTGELFF.

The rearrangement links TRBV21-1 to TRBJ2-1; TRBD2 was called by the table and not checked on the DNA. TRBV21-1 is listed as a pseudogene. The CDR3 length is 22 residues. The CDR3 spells CASSKGLAGTPRGLVGHDEQFF. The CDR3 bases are TGTGCCAGCAGCAAAGGCCTGGCGGGGACACCAAGGGGACTAGTGGGTCATGATGAGCAGTTCTTC.

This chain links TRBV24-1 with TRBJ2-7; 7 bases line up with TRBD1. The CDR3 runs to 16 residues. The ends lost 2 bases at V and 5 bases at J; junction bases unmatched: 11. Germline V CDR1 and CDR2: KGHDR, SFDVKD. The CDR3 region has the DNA TGTGCCACCAGTGATTCGAGGGCGACAGGGTTCCACGAGCAGTACTTC. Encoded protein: CATSDSRATGFHEQYF.

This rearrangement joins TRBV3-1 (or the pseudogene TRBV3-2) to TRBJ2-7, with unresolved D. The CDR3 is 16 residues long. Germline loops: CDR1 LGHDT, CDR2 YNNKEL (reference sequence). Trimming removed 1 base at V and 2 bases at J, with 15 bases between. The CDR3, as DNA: TGTGCCAGCAGCCAAGGCCCGGTCTGGGTTCCCTACGAGCAGTACTTC. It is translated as CASSQGPVWVPYEQYF.

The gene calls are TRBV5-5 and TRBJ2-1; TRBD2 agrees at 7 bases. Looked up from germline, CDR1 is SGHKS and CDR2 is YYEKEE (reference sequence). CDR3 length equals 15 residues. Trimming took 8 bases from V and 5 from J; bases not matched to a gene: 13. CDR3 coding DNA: TGTGCCAGTGACAGAAGTCAGAGCGGGGACAATGAGCAGTTCTTC. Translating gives CASDRSQSGDNEQFF.

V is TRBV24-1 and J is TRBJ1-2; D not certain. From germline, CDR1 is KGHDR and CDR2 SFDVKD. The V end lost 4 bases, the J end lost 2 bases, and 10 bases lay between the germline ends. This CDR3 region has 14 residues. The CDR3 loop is CATSESGRNYGYTF. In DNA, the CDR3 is TGTGCCACCAGTGAGTCAGGACGGAACTATGGCTACACCTTC.

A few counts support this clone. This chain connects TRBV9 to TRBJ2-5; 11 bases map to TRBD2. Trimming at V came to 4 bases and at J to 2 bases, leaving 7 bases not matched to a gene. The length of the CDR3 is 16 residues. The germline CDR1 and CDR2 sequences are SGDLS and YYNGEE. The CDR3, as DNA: TGTGCCAGCAGCCCCTTAGCGGGGGGGCCACAAGAGACCCAGTACTTC. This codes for CASSPLAGGPQETQYF. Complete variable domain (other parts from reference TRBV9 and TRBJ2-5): DSGVTQTPKHLITATGQRVTLRCSPRSGDLSVYWYQQSLDQGLQFLIQYYNGEERAKGNILERFSAQQFPDLHSELNLSSLELGDSALYFCASSPLAGGPQETQYFGPGTRLLVL.

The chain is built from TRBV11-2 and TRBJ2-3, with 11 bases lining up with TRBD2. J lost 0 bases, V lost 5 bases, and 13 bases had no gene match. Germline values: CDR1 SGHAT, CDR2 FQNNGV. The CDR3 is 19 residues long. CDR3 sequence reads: CASSPSGLAGGPSTDTQYF. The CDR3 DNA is TGTGCCAGCAGCCCCAGCGGTCTAGCGGGGGGCCCTAGCACAGATACGCAGTATTTT.

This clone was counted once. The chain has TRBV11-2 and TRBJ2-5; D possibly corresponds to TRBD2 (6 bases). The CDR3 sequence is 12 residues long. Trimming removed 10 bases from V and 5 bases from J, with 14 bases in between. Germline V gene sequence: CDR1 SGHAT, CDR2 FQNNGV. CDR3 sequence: CATGGRSETQYF. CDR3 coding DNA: TGTGCCACAGGAGGGAGGTCCGAGACCCAGTACTTC.

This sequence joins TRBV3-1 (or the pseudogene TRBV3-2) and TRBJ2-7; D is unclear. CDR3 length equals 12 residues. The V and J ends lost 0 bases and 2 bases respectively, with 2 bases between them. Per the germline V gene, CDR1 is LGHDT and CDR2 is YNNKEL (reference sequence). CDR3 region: CASSQDTYEQYF. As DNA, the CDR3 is TGTGCCAGCAGCCAAGATACCTACGAGCAGTACTTC.

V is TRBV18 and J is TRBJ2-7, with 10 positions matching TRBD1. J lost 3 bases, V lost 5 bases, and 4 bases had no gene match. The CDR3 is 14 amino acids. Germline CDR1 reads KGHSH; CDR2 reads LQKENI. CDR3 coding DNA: TGTGCCAGCTCAACCGGGACAGGGGACTACGAGCAGTACTTC. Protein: CASSTGTGDYEQYF.

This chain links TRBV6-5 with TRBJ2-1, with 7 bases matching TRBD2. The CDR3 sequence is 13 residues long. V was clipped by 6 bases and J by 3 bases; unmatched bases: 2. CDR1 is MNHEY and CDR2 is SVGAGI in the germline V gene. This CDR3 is CASRGDYYNEQFF. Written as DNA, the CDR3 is TGTGCCAGCAGGGGGGACTACTACAATGAGCAGTTCTTC.

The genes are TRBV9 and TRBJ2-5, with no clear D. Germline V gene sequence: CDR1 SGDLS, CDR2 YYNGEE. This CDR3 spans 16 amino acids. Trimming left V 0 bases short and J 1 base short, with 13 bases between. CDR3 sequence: CASSVAPTTAQETQYF. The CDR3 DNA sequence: TGTGCCAGCAGCGTAGCACCCACAACCGCCCAAGAGACCCAGTACTTC. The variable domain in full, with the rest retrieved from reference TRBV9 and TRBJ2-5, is DSGVTQTPKHLITATGQRVTLRCSPRSGDLSVYWYQQSLDQGLQFLIQYYNGEERAKGNILERFSAQQFPDLHSELNLSSLELGDSALYFCASSVAPTTAQETQYFGPGTRLLVL.

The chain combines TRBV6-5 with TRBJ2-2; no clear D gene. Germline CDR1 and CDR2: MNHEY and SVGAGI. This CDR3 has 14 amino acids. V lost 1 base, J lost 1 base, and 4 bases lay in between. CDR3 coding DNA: TGTGCCAGCAGTTACTGGCTGAACACCGGGGAGCTGTTTTTT. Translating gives CASSYWLNTGELFF.

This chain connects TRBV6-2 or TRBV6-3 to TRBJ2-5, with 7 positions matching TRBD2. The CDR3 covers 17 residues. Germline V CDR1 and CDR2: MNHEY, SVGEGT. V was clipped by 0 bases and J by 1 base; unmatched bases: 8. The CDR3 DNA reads TGTGCCAGCAGTTACTCGAGAGGGCGGGGGACCCAAGAGACCCAGTACTTC. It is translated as CASSYSRGRGTQETQYF.